Listed below are T cell receptor beta chains from one sample, sequenced in a study of cytomegalovirus exposure and HLA in healthy donors. TCRdb keeps only in-frame clones here, not all; method: immunoSEQ multiplex PCR. Altogether under 200,000 clones are present, roughly 70% being singletons, with the ten largest covering around 1.9%. The sample taken for sequencing was PBMCs. The receptors originated from a woman aged 30 to 39 in good health and CMV-seronegative. Both conserved end residues are part of each CDR3. D genes are given only for firm matches. Size values are once, few and many counts, or a class for expanded clones, and some rows have none.

v_gene: TRBV18; abundance: NA; j_gene: TRBJ1-1; len: 14; d_gene: NA; CDR3aa: CASSPLRPDTEAFF; CDR3nt: TGTGCCAGCTCACCACTTCGCCCGGACACTGAAGCTTTCTTT
v_gene: TRBV25-1; abundance: once; j_gene: TRBJ2-7; len: 13; d_gene: NA; CDR3aa: CASSGGQGSRQYF; CDR3nt: TGTGCCAGCAGTGGGGGCCAAGGCTCTAGGCAGTACTTC
v_gene: TRBV25-1; abundance: NA; j_gene: TRBJ2-7; len: 13; d_gene: TRBD2; CDR3aa: CASRLAGGYEQYF; CDR3nt: TGTGCCAGCAGGCTAGCGGGAGGCTACGAGCAGTACTTC
v_gene: TRBV29-1; abundance: NA; j_gene: TRBJ1-2; len: 12; d_gene: NA; CDR3aa: CSGVTGLYGYTF; CDR3nt: TGCAGCGGTGTTACAGGGCTCTATGGCTACACCTTC
v_gene: TRBV7-2; abundance: NA; j_gene: TRBJ2-7; len: 17; d_gene: TRBD2; CDR3aa: CASSLGVGTSGSHEQYF; CDR3nt: TGTGCCAGCAGCTTAGGGGTCGGAACTAGCGGGAGTCACGAGCAGTACTTC
v_gene: TRBV5-4; abundance: NA; j_gene: TRBJ2-7; len: 14; d_gene: TRBD2; CDR3aa: CASSSGTSVDEQYF; CDR3nt: TGTGCCAGCAGCTCGGGGACTAGCGTCGACGAGCAGTACTTC
v_gene: TRBV2; abundance: few; j_gene: TRBJ1-2; len: 13; d_gene: NA; CDR3aa: CASRVGGAGGYTF; CDR3nt: TGTGCCAGCAGGGTCGGGGGGGCGGGAGGCTACACCTTC
v_gene: TRBV9; abundance: few; j_gene: TRBJ1-2; len: 15; d_gene: NA; CDR3aa: CASSQPRRGDYGYTF; CDR3nt: TGTGCCAGCAGCCAACCCAGGAGGGGAGATTATGGCTACACCTTC
v_gene: TRBV5-5; abundance: once; j_gene: TRBJ2-5; len: 16; d_gene: TRBD2; CDR3aa: CASSLDWEGYQETQYF; CDR3nt: TGTGCCAGCAGCTTGGATTGGGAGGGGTACCAAGAGACCCAGTACTTC
v_gene: TRBV7-2; abundance: NA; j_gene: TRBJ2-3; len: 15; d_gene: NA; CDR3aa: CASSLGGRVSDTQYF; CDR3nt: TGTGCCAGCAGCTTAGGAGGCAGGGTATCGGATACGCAGTATTTT
v_gene: TRBV2; abundance: NA; j_gene: TRBJ2-3; len: 16; d_gene: TRBD1; CDR3aa: CASINRGLGGTDTQYF; CDR3nt: TGTGCCAGCATTAACAGGGGGCTGGGCGGCACAGATACGCAGTATTTT
v_gene: TRBV10-1; abundance: once; j_gene: TRBJ2-7; len: 12; d_gene: NA; CDR3aa: CASSDFSYEQYF; CDR3nt: TGCGCCAGCAGTGACTTCTCCTACGAGCAGTACTTC
v_gene: TRBV5-1; abundance: NA; j_gene: TRBJ1-5; len: 15; d_gene: NA; CDR3aa: CASSPVTGGNQPQHF; CDR3nt: TGCGCCAGCAGCCCAGTCACGGGTGGCAATCAGCCCCAGCATTTT
v_gene: TRBV4-3; abundance: few; j_gene: TRBJ2-3; len: 14; d_gene: NA; CDR3aa: CASSQGVGTDTQYF; CDR3nt: TGCGCCAGCAGCCAAGGCGTCGGCACAGATACGCAGTATTTT
v_gene: TRBV19; abundance: NA; j_gene: TRBJ2-7; len: 15; d_gene: TRBD1; CDR3aa: CASSYPGTEIYEQYF; CDR3nt: TGTGCCAGTAGCTATCCCGGGACAGAAATCTACGAGCAGTACTTC
v_gene: TRBV29-1; abundance: NA; j_gene: TRBJ1-2; len: 12; d_gene: TRBD1; CDR3aa: CSADRGGYGYTF; CDR3nt: TGCAGCGCGGACAGGGGTGGCTATGGCTACACCTTC
v_gene: TRBV7-2; abundance: few; j_gene: TRBJ2-1; len: 14; d_gene: NA; CDR3aa: CASSALPNSREQFF; CDR3nt: TGTGCCAGCAGCGCACTTCCAAACTCGCGTGAGCAGTTCTTC
v_gene: TRBV19; abundance: NA; j_gene: TRBJ2-2; len: 13; d_gene: NA; CDR3aa: CASSRQNTGELFF; CDR3nt: TGTGCCAGTAGTCGACAGAACACCGGGGAGCTGTTTTTT
v_gene: TRBV2; abundance: once; j_gene: TRBJ1-5; len: 15; d_gene: TRBD1; CDR3aa: CASRAATGDNQPRHF; CDR3nt: TGTGCCAGCAGGGCCGCAACAGGGGACAATCAGCCCCGGCATTTT
v_gene: TRBV7-9; abundance: NA; j_gene: TRBJ2-7; len: 14; d_gene: NA; CDR3aa: CASSSKGVRDEQYF; CDR3nt: TGTGCCAGCAGCTCAAAGGGGGTGAGGGACGAGCAGTACTTC
v_gene: TRBV29-1; abundance: NA; j_gene: TRBJ2-5; len: 16; d_gene: TRBD2; CDR3aa: CSVTGTSGVLGETQYF; CDR3nt: TGCAGCGTAACCGGGACTAGCGGGGTCCTTGGGGAGACCCAGTACTTC
v_gene: TRBV10-3; abundance: NA; j_gene: TRBJ2-6; len: 18; d_gene: TRBD1; CDR3aa: CAISKSGTDGSGANVLTF; CDR3nt: TGTGCCATCAGTAAATCCGGGACAGATGGCTCTGGGGCCAACGTCCTGACTTTC
v_gene: TRBV28; abundance: NA; j_gene: TRBJ2-7; len: 14; d_gene: NA; CDR3aa: CASSPRSRVYEQYF; CDR3nt: TGTGCCAGCAGTCCCCGGTCCCGGGTCTACGAGCAGTACTTC
v_gene: TRBV2; abundance: NA; j_gene: TRBJ1-6; len: 17; d_gene: TRBD1; CDR3aa: CASKEGQRSSYNSPLHF; CDR3nt: TGTGCCAGCAAAGAGGGACAGCGGAGCTCCTATAATTCACCCCTCCACTTT
v_gene: TRBV29-1; abundance: NA; j_gene: TRBJ2-7; len: 15; d_gene: TRBD2; CDR3aa: CSVNGGTSGSYEQYF; CDR3nt: TGCAGCGTCAATGGTGGGACTAGCGGGAGTTACGAGCAGTACTTC
v_gene: TRBV19; abundance: NA; j_gene: TRBJ2-7; len: 13; d_gene: TRBD1; CDR3aa: CASSWTGGDEQYF; CDR3nt: TGTGCCAGTAGTTGGACAGGGGGCGACGAGCAGTACTTC
v_gene: TRBV12-5; abundance: NA; j_gene: TRBJ1-2; len: 13; d_gene: TRBD1; CDR3aa: CASGLTGQGDYTF; CDR3nt: TGTGCTAGTGGTTTGACGGGACAGGGGGACTACACCTTC
v_gene: TRBV5-4; abundance: few; j_gene: TRBJ1-3; len: 18; d_gene: TRBD1; CDR3aa: CASSHAMTGGASGNTIYF; CDR3nt: TGTGCCAGCAGCCACGCAATGACAGGGGGCGCGTCTGGAAACACCATATATTTT
v_gene: TRBV6-1; abundance: NA; j_gene: TRBJ2-5; len: 14; d_gene: NA; CDR3aa: CASSEGGLQETQYF; CDR3nt: TGTGCCAGCAGTGAAGGGGGACTCCAAGAGACCCAGTACTTC
v_gene: TRBV29-1; abundance: few; j_gene: TRBJ2-7; len: 15; d_gene: TRBD1; CDR3aa: CSVLLQGAGSYEQYF; CDR3nt: TGCAGCGTTTTACTTCAGGGGGCTGGGTCCTACGAGCAGTACTTC
v_gene: TRBV11-3; abundance: NA; j_gene: TRBJ2-1; len: 16; d_gene: TRBD1; CDR3aa: CASSSGGTGGSNEQFF; CDR3nt: TGTGCCAGCAGCTCCGGCGGGACAGGGGGATCCAATGAGCAGTTCTTC
v_gene: TRBV5-5; abundance: NA; j_gene: TRBJ2-3; len: 14; d_gene: TRBD2; CDR3aa: CASSGTSSTDTQYF; CDR3nt: TGTGCCAGCAGCGGGACTAGCAGCACAGATACGCAGTATTTT
v_gene: TRBV7-8; abundance: NA; j_gene: TRBJ2-5; len: 13; d_gene: NA; CDR3aa: CASTLQRQETQYF; CDR3nt: TGTGCCAGCACCCTCCAGCGGCAAGAGACCCAGTACTTC
v_gene: TRBV2; abundance: NA; j_gene: TRBJ2-1; len: 14; d_gene: NA; CDR3aa: CASRGTTGHLKQFF; CDR3nt: TGTGCCAGCAGGGGAACTACCGGACATCTGAAGCAGTTCTTC
v_gene: TRBV4-1; abundance: NA; j_gene: TRBJ2-1; len: 15; d_gene: TRBD2; CDR3aa: CASSRWGTSRDEQFF; CDR3nt: TGCGCCAGCAGCCGTTGGGGGACTAGTCGTGATGAGCAGTTCTTC
v_gene: TRBV18; abundance: once; j_gene: TRBJ2-5; len: 12; d_gene: NA; CDR3aa: CASSRPRETQYF; CDR3nt: TGTGCCAGCTCACGCCCCAGGGAGACCCAGTACTTC
v_gene: TRBV6-5; abundance: few; j_gene: TRBJ2-7; len: 15; d_gene: NA; CDR3aa: CASRTSRVRDYEQYF; CDR3nt: TGTGCCAGCAGGACCTCCAGGGTACGTGACTACGAGCAGTACTTC
v_gene: TRBV2; abundance: NA; j_gene: TRBJ2-7; len: 14; d_gene: NA; CDR3aa: CASSDWASSYEQYF; CDR3nt: TGTGCCAGCAGTGATTGGGCCAGTTCGTACGAGCAGTACTTC
v_gene: TRBV5-4; abundance: NA; j_gene: TRBJ1-6; len: 14; d_gene: NA; CDR3aa: CASLTGFDNSPLHF; CDR3nt: TGTGCCAGCTTAACGGGTTTCGATAATTCACCCCTCCACTTT
v_gene: TRBV7-6; abundance: NA; j_gene: TRBJ2-1; len: 14; d_gene: NA; CDR3aa: CASSYNPFGNEQFF; CDR3nt: TGTGCCAGCAGCTATAACCCCTTCGGCAATGAGCAGTTCTTC
v_gene: TRBV7-6; abundance: NA; j_gene: TRBJ1-1; len: 13; d_gene: NA; CDR3aa: CASSLRREGYAFF; CDR3nt: TGTGCCAGCAGCCTCCGGAGAGAGGGTTATGCTTTCTTT
v_gene: TRBV4-2; abundance: NA; j_gene: TRBJ1-2; len: 17; d_gene: TRBD1; CDR3aa: CASSQDYPTTGDHGYTF; CDR3nt: TGTGCCAGCAGCCAAGATTACCCAACAACAGGGGACCATGGCTACACCTTC
v_gene: TRBV2; abundance: once; j_gene: TRBJ2-7; len: 15; d_gene: TRBD2; CDR3aa: CASRIFAGENVEQYF; CDR3nt: TGTGCCAGCAGAATATTCGCGGGAGAAAATGTAGAGCAGTACTTC
v_gene: TRBV6-5; abundance: few; j_gene: TRBJ2-2; len: 14; d_gene: NA; CDR3aa: CASTRSGDTGELFF; CDR3nt: TGTGCCAGCACCCGTAGCGGAGACACCGGGGAGCTGTTTTTT
v_gene: TRBV19; abundance: once; j_gene: TRBJ2-1; len: 15; d_gene: TRBD2; CDR3aa: CASITSGTSMDEQFF; CDR3nt: TGTGCCAGTATCACTAGCGGGACGTCTATGGATGAGCAGTTCTTC
v_gene: TRBV2; abundance: few; j_gene: TRBJ2-3; len: 14; d_gene: TRBD2; CDR3aa: CASSESAGVYTQYF; CDR3nt: TGTGCCAGCAGTGAATCGGCGGGGGTCTATACGCAGTATTTT
v_gene: TRBV9; abundance: few; j_gene: TRBJ2-1; len: 15; d_gene: TRBD2; CDR3aa: CASSPAGSSYNEQFF; CDR3nt: TGTGCCAGCAGCCCAGCGGGGAGCTCCTACAATGAGCAGTTCTTC
v_gene: TRBV5-1; abundance: NA; j_gene: TRBJ1-4; len: 15; d_gene: NA; CDR3aa: CASSLGPEFNEKLFF; CDR3nt: TGCGCCAGCAGCTTGGGCCCCGAGTTTAATGAAAAACTGTTTTTT
v_gene: TRBV7-9; abundance: NA; j_gene: TRBJ2-1; len: 14; d_gene: TRBD2; CDR3aa: CASSERGRSNEQFF; CDR3nt: TGTGCCAGCAGCGAGCGGGGCCGGTCGAATGAGCAGTTCTTC
v_gene: TRBV5-1; abundance: NA; j_gene: TRBJ2-3; len: 15; d_gene: TRBD2; CDR3aa: CASSLAGGPTDTQYF; CDR3nt: TGCGCCAGCAGCTTAGCGGGAGGGCCCACAGATACGCAGTATTTT
v_gene: TRBV30; abundance: NA; j_gene: TRBJ2-2; len: 18; d_gene: TRBD1; CDR3aa: CAWKGRTRDRRNTGELFF; CDR3nt: TGTGCCTGGAAGGGAAGGACCCGGGACAGGAGAAACACCGGGGAGCTGTTTTTT
v_gene: TRBV7-2; abundance: NA; j_gene: TRBJ1-1; len: 17; d_gene: NA; CDR3aa: CASRTGGGGAWGTEAFF; CDR3nt: TGTGCCAGCAGAACGGGAGGGGGGGGCGCATGGGGCACTGAAGCTTTCTTT
v_gene: TRBV7-6; abundance: once; j_gene: TRBJ2-1; len: 21; d_gene: TRBD2; CDR3aa: CASSLNSPGGPGVGSYNEQFF; CDR3nt: TGTGCCAGCAGCTTAAATTCCCCGGGGGGGCCAGGCGTTGGTTCCTACAATGAGCAGTTCTTC
v_gene: TRBV4-3; abundance: NA; j_gene: TRBJ2-7; len: 15; d_gene: NA; CDR3aa: CASSQTTGTPYEQYF; CDR3nt: TGCGCCAGCAGCCAAACTACAGGGACCCCGTACGAGCAGTACTTC